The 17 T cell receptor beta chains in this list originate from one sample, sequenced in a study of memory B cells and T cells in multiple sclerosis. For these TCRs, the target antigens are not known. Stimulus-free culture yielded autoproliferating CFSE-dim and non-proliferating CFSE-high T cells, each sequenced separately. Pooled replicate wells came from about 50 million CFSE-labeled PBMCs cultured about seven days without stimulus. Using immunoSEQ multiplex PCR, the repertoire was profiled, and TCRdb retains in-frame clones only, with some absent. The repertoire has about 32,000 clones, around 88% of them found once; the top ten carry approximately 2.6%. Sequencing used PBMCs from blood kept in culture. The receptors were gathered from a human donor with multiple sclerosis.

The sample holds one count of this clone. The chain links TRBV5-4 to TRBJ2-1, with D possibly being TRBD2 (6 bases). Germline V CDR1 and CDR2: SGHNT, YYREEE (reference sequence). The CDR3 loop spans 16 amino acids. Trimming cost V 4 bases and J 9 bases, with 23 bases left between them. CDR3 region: CASSPSQGGNRGEQFF. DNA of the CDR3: TGTGCCAGCAGCCCCTCCCAGGGCGGGAATAGAGGTGAGCAGTTCTTC.

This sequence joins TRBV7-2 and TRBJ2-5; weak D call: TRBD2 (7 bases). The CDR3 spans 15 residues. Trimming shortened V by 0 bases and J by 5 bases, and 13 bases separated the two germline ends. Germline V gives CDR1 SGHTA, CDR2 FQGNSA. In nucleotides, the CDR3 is TGTGCCAGCAGCTTAGCGGGGGGGCTATTCGAGACCCAGTACTTC. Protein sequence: CASSLAGGLFETQYF. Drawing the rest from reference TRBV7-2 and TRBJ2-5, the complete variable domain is GAGVSQSPSNKVTEKGKDVELRCDPISGHTALYWYRQSLGQGLEFLIYFQGNSAPDKSGLPSDRFSAERTGGSVSTLTIQRTQQEDSAVYLCASSLAGGLFETQYFGPGTRLLVL.

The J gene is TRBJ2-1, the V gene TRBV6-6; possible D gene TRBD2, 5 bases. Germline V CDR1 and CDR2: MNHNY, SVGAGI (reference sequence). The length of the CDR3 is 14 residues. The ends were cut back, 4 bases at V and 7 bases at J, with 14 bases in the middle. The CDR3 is CASSSPYRGNEQFF. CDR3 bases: TGTGCCAGCAGTTCCCCATATCGGGGAAATGAGCAGTTCTTC.

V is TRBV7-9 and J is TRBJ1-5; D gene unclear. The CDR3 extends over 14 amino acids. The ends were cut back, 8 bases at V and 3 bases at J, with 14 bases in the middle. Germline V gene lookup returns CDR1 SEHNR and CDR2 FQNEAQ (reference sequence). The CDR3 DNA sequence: TGTGCCAGCGGGCCGAGGACTAACAATCAGCCCCAGCATTTT. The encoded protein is CASGPRTNNQPQHF. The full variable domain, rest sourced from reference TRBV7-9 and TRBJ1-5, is DTGVSQNPRHKITKRGQNVTFRCDPISEHNRLYWYRQTLGQGPEFLTYFQNEAQLEKSRLLSDRFSAERPKGSFSTLEIQRTEQGDSAMYLCASGPRTNNQPQHFGDGTRLSIL.

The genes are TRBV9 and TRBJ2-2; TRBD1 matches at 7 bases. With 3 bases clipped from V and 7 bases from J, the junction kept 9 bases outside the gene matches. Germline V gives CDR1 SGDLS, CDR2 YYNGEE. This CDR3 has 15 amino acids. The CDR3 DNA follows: TGTGCCAGCAGCGGAGACAGGGACGGAAGCGGGGAGCTGTTTTTT. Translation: CASSGDRDGSGELFF.

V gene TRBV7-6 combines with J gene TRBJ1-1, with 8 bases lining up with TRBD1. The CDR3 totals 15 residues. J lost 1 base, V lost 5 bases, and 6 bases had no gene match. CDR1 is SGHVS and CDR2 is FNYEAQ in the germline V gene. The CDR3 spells CASSPRTGRNTEAFF. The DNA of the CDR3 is TGTGCCAGCAGCCCTCGGACAGGGAGGAACACTGAAGCTTTCTTT.

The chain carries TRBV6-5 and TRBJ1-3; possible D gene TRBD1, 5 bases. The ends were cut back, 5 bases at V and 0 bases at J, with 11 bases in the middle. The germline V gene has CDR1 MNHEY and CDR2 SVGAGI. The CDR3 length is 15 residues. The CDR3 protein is CASSGSGFSGNTIYF. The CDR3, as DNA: TGTGCCAGCAGTGGCTCAGGGTTCTCTGGAAACACCATATATTTT.

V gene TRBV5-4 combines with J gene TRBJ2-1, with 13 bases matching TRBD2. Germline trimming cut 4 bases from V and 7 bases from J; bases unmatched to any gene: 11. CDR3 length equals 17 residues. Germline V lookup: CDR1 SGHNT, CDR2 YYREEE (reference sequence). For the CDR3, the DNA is TGTGCCAGCAGCCCCGGGTTACTAGCGGGAGGGTATAATGAGCAGTTCTTC. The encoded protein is CASSPGLLAGGYNEQFF.

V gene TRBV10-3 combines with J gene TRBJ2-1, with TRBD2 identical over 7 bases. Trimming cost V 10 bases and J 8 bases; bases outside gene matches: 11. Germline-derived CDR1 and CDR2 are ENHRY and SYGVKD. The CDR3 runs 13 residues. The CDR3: CATMYSGSHEQFF. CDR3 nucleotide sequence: TGTGCCACTATGTATAGCGGGTCTCATGAGCAGTTCTTC.

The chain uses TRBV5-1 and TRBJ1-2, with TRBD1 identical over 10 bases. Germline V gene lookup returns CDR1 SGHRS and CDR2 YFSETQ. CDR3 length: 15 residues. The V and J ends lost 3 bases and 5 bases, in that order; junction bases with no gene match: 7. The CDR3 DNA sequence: TGCGCCAGCAGCTATACAGGGACAGGGGATTATGGCTACACCTTC. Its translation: CASSYTGTGDYGYTF.

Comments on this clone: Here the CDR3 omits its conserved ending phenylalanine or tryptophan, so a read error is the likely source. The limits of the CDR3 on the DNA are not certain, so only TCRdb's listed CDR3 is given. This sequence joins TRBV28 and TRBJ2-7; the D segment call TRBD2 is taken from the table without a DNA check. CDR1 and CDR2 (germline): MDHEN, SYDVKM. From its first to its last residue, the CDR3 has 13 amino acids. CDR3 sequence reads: CASSPGTSGRHVL.

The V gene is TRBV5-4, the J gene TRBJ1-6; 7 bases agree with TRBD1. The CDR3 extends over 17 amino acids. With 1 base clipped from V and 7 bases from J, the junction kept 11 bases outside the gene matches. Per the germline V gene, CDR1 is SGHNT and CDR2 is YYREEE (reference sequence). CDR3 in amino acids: CASSLLAGGLGNSPLHF. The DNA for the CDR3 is TGTGCCAGCAGCTTGCTGGCAGGGGGACTTGGAAATTCACCCCTCCACTTT.

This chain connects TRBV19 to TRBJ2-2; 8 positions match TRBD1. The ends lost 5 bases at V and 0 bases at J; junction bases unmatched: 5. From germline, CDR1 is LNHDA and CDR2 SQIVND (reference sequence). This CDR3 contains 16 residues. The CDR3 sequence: CASSSQGAPNTGELFF. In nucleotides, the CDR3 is TGTGCCAGTAGTTCGCAGGGGGCCCCGAACACCGGGGAGCTGTTTTTT.

CDR3: CASRGQFYEQYF. The CDR3 nucleotides are TGTGCCAGCAGAGGACAGTTCTACGAGCAGTACTTC. The V call is TRBV6-1, the J call TRBJ2-7, with D possibly being TRBD1 (6 bases). Germline assignment: CDR1 MNHNS and CDR2 SASEGT. The CDR3 extends over 12 amino acids. Trimming stripped 6 bases from V and 3 bases from J, with 9 bases between.

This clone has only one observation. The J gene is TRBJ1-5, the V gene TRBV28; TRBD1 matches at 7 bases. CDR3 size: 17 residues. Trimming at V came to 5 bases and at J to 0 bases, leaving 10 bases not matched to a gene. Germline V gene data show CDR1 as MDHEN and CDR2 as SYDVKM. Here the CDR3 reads CASSTRRDSHSNQPQHF. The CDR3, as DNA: TGTGCCAGCAGTACGAGACGGGACAGCCATAGCAATCAGCCCCAGCATTTT.

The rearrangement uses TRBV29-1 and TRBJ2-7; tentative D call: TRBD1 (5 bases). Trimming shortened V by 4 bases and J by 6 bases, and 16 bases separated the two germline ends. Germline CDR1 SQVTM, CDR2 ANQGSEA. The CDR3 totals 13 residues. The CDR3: CSVATVPLPEQYF. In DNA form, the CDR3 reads TGCAGCGTTGCGACAGTCCCACTCCCCGAGCAGTACTTC.

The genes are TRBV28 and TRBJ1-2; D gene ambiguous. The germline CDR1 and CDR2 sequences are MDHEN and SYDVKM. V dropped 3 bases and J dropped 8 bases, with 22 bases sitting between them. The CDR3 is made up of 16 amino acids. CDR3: CASSFKRYRGFGGYTF. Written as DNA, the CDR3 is TGTGCCAGCAGTTTCAAACGGTATCGGGGTTTTGGGGGCTACACCTTC.